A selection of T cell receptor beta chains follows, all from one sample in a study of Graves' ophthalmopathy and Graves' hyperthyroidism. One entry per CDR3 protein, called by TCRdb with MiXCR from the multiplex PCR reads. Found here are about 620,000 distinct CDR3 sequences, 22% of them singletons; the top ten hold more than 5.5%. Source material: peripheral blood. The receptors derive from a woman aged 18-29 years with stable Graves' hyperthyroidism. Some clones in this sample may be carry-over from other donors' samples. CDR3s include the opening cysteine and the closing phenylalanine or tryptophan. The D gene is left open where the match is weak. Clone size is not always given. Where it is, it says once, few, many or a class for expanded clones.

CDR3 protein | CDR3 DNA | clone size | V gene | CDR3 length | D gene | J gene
CSASGDRGPETQYF | TGCAGTGCCAGTGGGGACAGGGGGCCAGAGACCCAGTACTTC | many | TRBV20-1 | 14 | TRBD1 | TRBJ2-5
CASSQERWGEGYTF | TGCGCCAGCAGCCAAGAAAGATGGGGGGAAGGCTACACCTTC | few | TRBV4-3 | 14 | - | TRBJ1-2
CASSLEPQENTEAFF | TGCGCCAGCAGCTTGGAGCCCCAGGAGAACACTGAAGCTTTCTTT | few | TRBV5-1 | 15 | - | TRBJ1-1
CSVEAENTGELFF | TGCAGCGTTGAAGCTGAGAACACCGGGGAGCTGTTTTTT | - | TRBV29-1 | 13 | - | TRBJ2-2
CASSTSSGPAYEQYF | TGTGCCAGCAGTACCTCTAGCGGGCCAGCCTACGAGCAGTACTTC | many | TRBV27 | 15 | TRBD2 | TRBJ2-7
CSVEDWFSSTEAFF | TGCAGCGTTGAAGATTGGTTCAGCAGCACTGAAGCTTTCTTT | many | TRBV29-1 | 14 | - | TRBJ1-1
CASSTDRGNEQYF | TGTGCCAGCAGTACAGACAGGGGGAACGAGCAGTACTTC | - | TRBV12-3/TRBV12-4 | 13 | TRBD1 | TRBJ2-7
CASAGTNSNQPQHF | TGTGCCAGCGCCGGGACGAATAGCAATCAGCCCCAGCATTTT | - | TRBV12-3/TRBV12-4 | 14 | - | TRBJ1-5
CASSFNVGETQYF | TGCGCCAGCAGCTTTAACGTGGGGGAGACCCAGTACTTC | - | TRBV5-1 | 13 | - | TRBJ2-5
CASSSFRVNSPLHF | TGTGCCAGCAGTTCGTTCAGGGTAAATTCACCCCTCCACTTT | many | TRBV28 | 14 | - | TRBJ1-6
CAWSGLSVSGELFF | TGTGCCTGGAGTGGTTTATCAGTCTCCGGGGAGCTGTTTTTT | few | TRBV30 | 14 | - | TRBJ2-2
CASSEGGAENQPQHF | TGTGCCAGCAGTGAAGGGGGGGCCGAGAATCAGCCCCAGCATTTT | - | TRBV6-1 | 15 | - | TRBJ1-5
CSGGRAGEQYF | TGCAGCGGCGGGAGGGCTGGCGAGCAGTACTTC | - | TRBV29-1 | 11 | TRBD2 | TRBJ2-7